This passage covers 2 T cell receptor beta chains from one sample sequenced in a study of blood T cell repertoires in COVID-19. TCRdb's table, derived via immunoSEQ multiplex PCR, lists solely in-frame clones and lacks some. Altogether under 250,000 clones are present, roughly 81% being singletons, with the ten largest covering roughly 4%. Material: peripheral blood. The receptors here all came from a man in his fifties with acute or convalescent COVID-19.

This clone has more than one count but fewer than ten. The rearrangement links TRBV6-5 to TRBJ1-2, with D possibly matching TRBD1 (6 bases). Trimming cost V 7 bases and J 5 bases, with 20 bases left between them. The CDR3 consists of 15 residues. CDR1 and CDR2 (germline): MNHEY, SVGAGI. The CDR3 reads CASTQGGARSYGYTF. DNA for the CDR3: TGTGCCAGCACCCAAGGGGGAGCTCGGTCTTATGGCTACACCTTC.

This clone was recorded only once. This chain joins TRBV20-1 and TRBJ1-2; D remains ambiguous. Germline CDR1 reads DFQATT; CDR2 reads SNEGSKA (reference sequence). Trimming took 5 bases from V and 6 from J, leaving 4 bases between them. The CDR3 loop spans 9 amino acids. The CDR3 DNA reads TGCAGTGCTCTACATGGCTACACCTTC. Translation: CSALHGYTF.